These 25 T cell receptor beta chains were sequenced from one sample in a study of tumor and adjacent non-tumor tissue in lung cancer. Three rounds of nested PCR, following a modified ARM-PCR protocol, produced the TCRbeta library. TCRdb reprocessed the multiplex PCR reads via MiXCR and lists one record per CDR3 protein. The sample has around 210,000 distinct CDR3 sequences; 71% are singletons. The template was RNA from unsorted bulk tissue. The sequencing sample was made of lung tumor tissue. The receptors come from a man in his sixties with non-small cell lung cancer.

A note on this clonotype: The junction and the germline gene differ at one end; a read error may be behind it. This sequence joins TRBV6-1 and TRBJ2-2; D is unclear. CDR1 is MNHNS, CDR2 SASEGT, per germline. This CDR3 contains 15 residues. CDR3 sequence reads: CTSSEWWENTGELFF. CDR3 bases: TGTACCAGCAGTGAATGGTGGGAGAACACCGGGGAGCTGTTTTTT.

Note on this clonotype: A much bigger clone sits one base away, suggesting this may be a read error. The chain combines TRBV6-1 with TRBJ2-7, with a possible D match to TRBD2 (7 bases). Trimming cost V 2 bases and J 6 bases, with 17 bases left between them. The germline CDR1 and CDR2 sequences are MNHNS and SASEGT. CDR3 length equals 15 residues. The CDR3 loop reads CASSEFGGPGSEQYF. The CDR3 coding sequence is TGTGCCAGCAGTGAATTCGGGGGGCCCGGATCCGAGCAGTACTTC.

Details on this clonotype: One end of the junction does not line up with germline, which may come from a read error. The chain carries TRBV4-2 and TRBJ2-7; 9 nucleotides align to TRBD1. Germline CDR1 reads LGHNA; CDR2 reads YNFKEQ. This CDR3 has 14 amino acids. The CDR3 loop reads CTSSQVDRGSEQYF. CDR3 bases: TGTACCAGCAGCCAAGTGGACAGGGGAAGCGAGCAATACTTC.

Details on this clonotype: Since no conserved phenylalanine or tryptophan closes the CDR3, a read error is the likely cause. The rearrangement joins TRBV29-1 to TRBJ1-2; D not certain. CDR1 is SQVTM and CDR2 is ANQGSEA in the germline V gene. The V end lost 5 bases, the J end lost 2 bases, and 12 bases lay between the germline ends. The CDR3 extends over 13 amino acids. This CDR3 is CSVLNAWNYGYTY. The CDR3 region has the DNA TGCAGCGTTTTAAACGCATGGAACTATGGCTACACCTAC.

This clonotype was picked up one time. V is TRBV29-1 and J is TRBJ1-2; 10 bases line up with TRBD1. Unmatched junction bases numbered 6, after V lost 7 bases and J lost 4 bases. This CDR3 is 13 amino acids long. The germline V gene encodes CDR1 SQVTM and CDR2 ANQGSEA. The CDR3 protein is CSDARTGGYGYTF. The CDR3 DNA is TGCAGCGACGCTCGGACAGGGGGCTATGGCTACACCTTC. Looking up the rest from reference TRBV29-1 and TRBJ1-2 gives the full variable domain: SAVISQKPSRDICQRGTSLTIQCQVDSQVTMMFWYRQQPGQSLTLIATANQGSEATYESGFVIDKFPISRPNLTFSTLTVSNMSPEDSSIYLCSDARTGGYGYTFGSGTRLTVV.

As for this clonotype: A read error may explain this, as a much larger clone is one base away. This chain joins TRBV20-1 and TRBJ2-3; weak D call: TRBD1 (5 bases). Germline V gene lookup returns CDR1 DFQATT and CDR2 SNEGSKA (reference sequence). The CDR3 loop spans 13 amino acids. This CDR3 is CSALDTSTETQYF. In nucleotides, the CDR3 is TGCAGTGCCCTGGACACAAGCACAGAAACGCAGTATTTT.

Points on this clonotype: This may stem from a read error, because a much larger clone lies one nucleotide away. The gene calls are TRBV20-1 and TRBJ2-3; D remains unclear. The CDR3 loop spans 12 amino acids. The V gene's germline CDR1 is DFQATT and CDR2 SNEGSKA (reference sequence). Between the trimmed V and J ends, which lost 4 bases and 1 base, there was a span of 6 bases. Here the CDR3 reads CSAITGTDTQYF. CDR3 DNA: TGCAGTGCTATAACAGGCACAGATACGCAGTATTTT.

Comments on this clonotype: A much larger clone lies one base from this, so it may be a read error. The chain employs TRBV5-4 and TRBJ2-2; the match to TRBD1 covers 7 bases. CDR1 and CDR2 from the germline V gene are SGHNT and YYREEE (reference sequence). This CDR3 is built from 15 residues. V trimming: 6 bases; J trimming: 5 bases; junction bases outside the gene matches: 10. The DNA of the CDR3 is TGTGCCAGCATCCTCGCGAACAGGGGAACCGGGGAGCTGTTTTTT. As protein: CASILANRGTGELFF.

For this clonotype: Possible read error: a much larger clone is one base away. The chain carries TRBV29-1 and TRBJ1-2; no firm D call. From germline, CDR1 is SQVTM and CDR2 ANQGSEA. CDR3 length equals 13 residues. V lost 5 bases to trimming and J lost 2 bases, with 12 bases between them. CDR3 residues: CSVWTNPNYGYTF. In DNA form, the CDR3 reads TGCAGCGTTTGGACGAATCCAAACTATGGCTACACCTTC.

Points on this clonotype: One junction end does not reproduce the germline sequence, and a read error may be involved. V and J are TRBV12-3 or TRBV12-4 and TRBJ2-1; no reliable D call. This CDR3 comprises 15 residues. CDR3: CASSLAGKLLNKQFF. In DNA form, the CDR3 reads TGTGCCAGCAGTTTAGCCGGAAAACTCCTCAATAAGCAGTTCTTC.

The sample holds one count of this clonotype. The rearrangement links TRBV6-2 or TRBV6-3 to TRBJ2-1, with 10 bases fitting TRBD2. Germline V gene data show CDR1 as MNHEY and CDR2 as SVGEGT. The CDR3 loop spans 17 amino acids. The J segment lost 15 bases and the V segment lost 6 bases, leaving 23 bases of the junction unmatched. The chain's CDR3 is CASSWFLAGATNNVRFF. CDR3 sequence (DNA): TGTGCCAGCAGCTGGTTCCTAGCGGGAGCGACAAACAATGTGCGGTTCTTC.

Worth noting for this clonotype: As the CDR3 is not closed by the conserved phenylalanine or tryptophan, this likely results from a read error. The chain employs TRBV11-1 and TRBJ2-3; tentatively, D is TRBD2 (5 bases). V was trimmed by 5 bases and J by 2 bases, leaving 14 bases between them. The CDR3 covers 15 residues. Germline loops: CDR1 SGHAT, CDR2 FQDESV (reference sequence). CDR3 sequence reads: CASSTWERNTDTQYY. DNA for the CDR3: TGTGCCAGCAGCACTTGGGAGCGCAACACAGATACGCAGTATTAT.

V usage is TRBV6-5 and J usage is TRBJ2-7; D is perhaps TRBD2 (5 bases). Germline values: CDR1 MNHEY, CDR2 SVGAGI. This CDR3 spans 15 amino acids. Trimming cost V 8 bases and J 8 bases, with 25 bases left between them. The CDR3 here is CASGNGGVTRYQQYF. The CDR3, as DNA: TGTGCCAGCGGTAATGGAGGAGTCACTCGTTACCAGCAGTACTTC.

V gene TRBV5-1 combines with J gene TRBJ2-3; D is uncertain. Germline loops: CDR1 SGHRS, CDR2 YFSETQ. The CDR3 consists of 16 residues. V was trimmed by 3 bases and J by 3 bases, leaving 17 bases between them. CDR3: CASSSARPMKTDTQYF. The CDR3 coding sequence is TGCGCCAGCAGCTCGGCCAGACCCATGAAGACAGATACGCAGTATTTT.

The rearrangement links TRBV29-1 to TRBJ2-7, with a possible D match to TRBD2 (6 bases). The germline V gene encodes CDR1 SQVTM and CDR2 ANQGSEA. The CDR3 sequence is 13 residues long. The V end lost 6 bases, the J end lost 13 bases, and 25 bases lay between the germline ends. For the CDR3, the DNA is TGCAGCGTGGGGATTAGCGGAAGCCCCGAACAATACTTC. This gives the protein CSVGISGSPEQYF.

Turning to this clonotype: The conserved closing phenylalanine or tryptophan is absent in this CDR3, likely reflecting a read error. No DNA is shown, since the ends of the CDR3 on it are uncertain; the CDR3 is the one TCRdb lists. The chain is built from TRBV20-1 and TRBJ2-7; the table's D call, TRBD2, has no DNA check behind it. The CDR3 is 13 residues long, ends included. Germline assignment: CDR1 DFQATT and CDR2 SNEGSKA (reference sequence). The CDR3 sequence: CGASAGSKYEYYL.

This clonotype was picked up many times. The chain employs TRBV6-2 or TRBV6-3 and TRBJ2-7; tentative D call: TRBD2 (6 bases). CDR3 length: 13 amino acids. CDR1 and CDR2 (germline): MNHEY, SVGEGT. V dropped 5 bases and J dropped 3 bases, with 11 bases sitting between them. CDR3 DNA sequence: TGTGCCAGCAGTCCCGGGAGATTCTACGAGCAGTACTTC. This sequence encodes CASSPGRFYEQYF.

As concerns this clonotype: The CDR3 carries no conserved terminal phenylalanine or tryptophan, so it likely arises from a read error. This rearrangement joins TRBV12-3 or TRBV12-4 to TRBJ2-1; possibly TRBD1 or TRBD2 for D (5 bases each). V was cut by 4 bases and J by 1 base, with 8 bases left in between. The CDR3 has 14 amino acids. CDR3 nucleotides: TGTGCCAGCAGTTGGGGACGATCCTACAATGAGCAGTTCTTA. Its protein is CASSWGRSYNEQFL.

The chain links TRBV20-1 to TRBJ2-3, with unresolved D. With 4 bases removed from V and 1 base from J, the gap between germline ends came to 12 bases. The CDR3 is made up of 14 amino acids. The germline V gene has CDR1 DFQATT and CDR2 SNEGSKA (reference sequence). The CDR3 nucleotides read TGCAGTGCTATGGTGGGAACTTGCACAGATACGCAGTATTTT. Amino acid sequence: CSAMVGTCTDTQYF.

This chain joins TRBV7-3 and TRBJ2-7; unclear D gene. Trimming took off 2 bases at V and 5 bases at J, with 16 bases between the two ends. Looked up from germline, CDR1 is SGHTA and CDR2 is FQGTGA. The CDR3 covers 15 residues. In DNA, the CDR3 is TGTGCCAGCAGCTTACGGCAAGGTCGTTTTCACGAGCAGTACTTC. This codes for CASSLRQGRFHEQYF.

About this clonotype: The junction differs from germline at one of its ends, possibly a read error. The V and J genes are TRBV20-1 and TRBJ2-2; D is possibly TRBD1 (6 bases). This CDR3 comprises 14 residues. Germline V gives CDR1 DFQATT, CDR2 SNEGSKA (reference sequence). DNA of the CDR3: TGTAGTGCTAGAGCGGACAGTTCCACCGGGGAGCTGTTTTTT. Its translation is CSARADSSTGELFF.

To note about this clonotype: A much larger clone sits a single nucleotide away, making a read error possible. The V call is TRBV12-5, the J call TRBJ2-1; TRBD2 might be the D (6 bases). This CDR3 has 13 amino acids. Per germline, CDR1 LGHNT and CDR2 FRNRAP. The DNA of the CDR3 is TGTGCCAGTCGAACTGGCGGGGTTAGCGGGCAGTTCTTC. The encoded protein is CASRTGGVSGQFF.

Concerning this clonotype: A much more abundant neighbour one base away suggests this may be a read error. The V and J genes are TRBV20-1 and TRBJ2-5; D may be TRBD2 (6 bases). Germline V gene lookup returns CDR1 DFQATT and CDR2 SNEGSKA (reference sequence). With 7 bases removed from V and 4 bases from J, the gap between germline ends came to 22 bases. This CDR3 comprises 15 residues. The chain's CDR3 is CSVLRGGIDGETQYF. The CDR3 region has the DNA TGCAGTGTCCTCCGGGGCGGGATTGATGGAGAGACCCAGTACTTC.

A word on this clonotype: The conserved final phenylalanine or tryptophan is absent from the CDR3, which likely points to a read error. The chain couples TRBV11-2 to TRBJ2-1; D unclear. The CDR3 covers 13 residues. CDR1 and CDR2 from the germline V gene are SGHAT and FQNNGV. CDR3 sequence reads: CDCSSAFYNEQFS. The CDR3 DNA is TGTGACTGCAGCTCTGCATTTTACAATGAGCAGTTCTCC.

This clonotype was picked up one time. At one end, the junction sequence differs from germline, possibly due to a read error. The chain joins TRBV7-8 to TRBJ1-1, with D tentatively TRBD1 (6 bases). The CDR3 length is 16 residues. Germline values: CDR1 SGHVS, CDR2 FQNEAQ. Here the CDR3 reads CVSSLAFRTVNTEAFF. CDR3 nucleotides: TGTGTCAGCAGCTTGGCCTTTCGGACAGTGAACACTGAAGCTTTCTTT.